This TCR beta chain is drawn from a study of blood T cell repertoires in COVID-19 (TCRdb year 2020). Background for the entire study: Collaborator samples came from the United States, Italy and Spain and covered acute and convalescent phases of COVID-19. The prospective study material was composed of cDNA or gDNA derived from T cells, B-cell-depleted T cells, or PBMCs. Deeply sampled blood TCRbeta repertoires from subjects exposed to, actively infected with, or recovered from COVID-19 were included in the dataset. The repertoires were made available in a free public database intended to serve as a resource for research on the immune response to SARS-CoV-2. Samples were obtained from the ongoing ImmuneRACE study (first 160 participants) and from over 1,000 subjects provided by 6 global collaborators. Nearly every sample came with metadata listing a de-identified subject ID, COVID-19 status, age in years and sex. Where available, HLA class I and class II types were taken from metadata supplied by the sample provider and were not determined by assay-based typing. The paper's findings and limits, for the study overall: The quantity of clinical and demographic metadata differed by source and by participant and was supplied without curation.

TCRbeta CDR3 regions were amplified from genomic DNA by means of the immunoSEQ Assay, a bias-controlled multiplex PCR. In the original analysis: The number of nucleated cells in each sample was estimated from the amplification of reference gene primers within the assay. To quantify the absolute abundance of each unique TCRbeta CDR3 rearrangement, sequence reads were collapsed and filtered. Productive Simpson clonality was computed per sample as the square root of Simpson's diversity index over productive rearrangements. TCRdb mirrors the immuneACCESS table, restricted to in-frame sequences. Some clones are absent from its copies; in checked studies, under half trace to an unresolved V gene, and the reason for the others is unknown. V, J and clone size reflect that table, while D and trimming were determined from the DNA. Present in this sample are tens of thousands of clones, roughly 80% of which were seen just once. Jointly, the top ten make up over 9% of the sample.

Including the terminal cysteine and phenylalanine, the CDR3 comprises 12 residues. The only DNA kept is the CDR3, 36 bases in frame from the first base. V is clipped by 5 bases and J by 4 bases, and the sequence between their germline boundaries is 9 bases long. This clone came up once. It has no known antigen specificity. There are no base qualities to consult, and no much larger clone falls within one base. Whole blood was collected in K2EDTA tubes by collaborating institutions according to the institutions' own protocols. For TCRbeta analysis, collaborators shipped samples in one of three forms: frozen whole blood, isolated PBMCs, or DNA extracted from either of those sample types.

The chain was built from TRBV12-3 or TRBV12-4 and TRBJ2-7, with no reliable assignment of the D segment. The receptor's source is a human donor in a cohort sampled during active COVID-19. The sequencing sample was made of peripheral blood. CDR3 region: CASSPRVYEQYF. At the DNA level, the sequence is TGTGCCAGCAGTCCTCGGGTTTACGAGCAGTACTTC.